This entry lists 2 T cell receptor beta chains sequenced from one sample in a study of a mutant IDH1 vaccine in newly diagnosed glioma. As for time point: baseline, week 1 (first vaccination visit). Sample treatment: pre-vaccination baseline after standard-of-care therapy. Assay: immunoSEQ multiplex PCR; the TCRdb copy retains only in-frame clones and omits some. Seen here are 85,000 to 100,000 clones, around nine tenths observed once, and the top ten hold approximately 0.6%. The sequencing used PBMCs, collected from a glioma patient treated with radiotherapy, temozolomide or both. These receptors all come from a woman aged 50 to 65 with glioma.

The V call is TRBV6-1, the J call TRBJ2-7, with 12 bases matching TRBD1. With 4 bases clipped from V and 4 bases from J, the junction kept 8 bases outside the gene matches. The CDR3 covers 16 residues. Per germline, CDR1 MNHNS and CDR2 SASEGT. The CDR3 is CASSAAGTGGRYEQYF. CDR3 in DNA: TGTGCCAGCAGTGCCGCCGGGACAGGGGGCAGGTACGAGCAGTACTTC.

The J gene is TRBJ2-2, the V gene TRBV27; 9 positions agree with TRBD2. The CDR3 has 16 amino acids. The trim removed 1 base at V and 4 bases at J, leaving 4 bases unmatched. Germline assignment: CDR1 MNHEY and CDR2 SMNVEV (reference sequence). The CDR3 sequence is CASSLFAGGSTGELFF. Here the CDR3 DNA reads TGTGCCAGCAGTTTATTCGCGGGAGGGTCCACCGGGGAGCTGTTTTTT.